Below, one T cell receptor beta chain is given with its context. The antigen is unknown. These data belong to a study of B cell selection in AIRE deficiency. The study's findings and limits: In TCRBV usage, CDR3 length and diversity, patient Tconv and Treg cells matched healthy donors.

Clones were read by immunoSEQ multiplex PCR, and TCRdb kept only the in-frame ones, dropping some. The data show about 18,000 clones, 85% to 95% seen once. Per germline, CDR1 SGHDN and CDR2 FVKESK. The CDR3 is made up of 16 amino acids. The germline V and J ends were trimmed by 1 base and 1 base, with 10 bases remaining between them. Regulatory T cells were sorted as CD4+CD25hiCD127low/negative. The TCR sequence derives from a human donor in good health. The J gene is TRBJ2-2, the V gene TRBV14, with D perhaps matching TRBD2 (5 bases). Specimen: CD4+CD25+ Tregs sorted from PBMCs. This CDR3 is CASSQVRGWNTGELFF. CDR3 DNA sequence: TGTGCCAGCAGCCAAGTCCGGGGTTGGAACACCGGGGAGCTGTTTTTT.